This TCR beta chain derives from a study of blood T cell repertoires in COVID-19. The overall study: COVID-19 samples, acute and convalescent, were from the United States, Italy and Spain. The analysed material was cDNA or gDNA that came from T cells, B-cell-depleted T cells, or PBMCs.

This CDR3 contains 18 residues. The germline V gene has CDR1 LGHNA and CDR2 YNFKEQ. The trim removed 1 base at V and 2 bases at J, leaving 11 bases unmatched. Sequencing used immunoSEQ multiplex PCR; TCRdb keeps in-frame clones, though not all of them. This sample yields approximately 100,000 clones, of which 70% to 90% are seen a single time; roughly 12% belongs to the top ten. The sequenced material came from peripheral blood. The receptor was isolated from a human donor in a cohort sampled during active COVID-19. This chain links TRBV4-2 with TRBJ2-7, with 10 bases that match TRBD2. CDR3 sequence (DNA): TGTGCCAGCAGCCAAGGCGCCATTACTAGCGGGATTACCTACGAGCAGTACTTC. The encoded protein is CASSQGAITSGITYEQYF.